This TCR beta chain is from a study of blood T cell repertoires in COVID-19. Sequenced by immunoSEQ multiplex PCR; TCRdb stores in-frame clones only, minus some. The sample lists roughly 200,000 clones; around 83% were seen once. Germline values: CDR1 MNHEY, CDR2 SMNVEV (reference sequence). The CDR3 spans 14 residues. Trimming stripped 8 bases from V and 1 base from J, with 12 bases between. The V gene is TRBV27, the J gene TRBJ2-1, with D possibly TRBD2 on 5 matching bases. The clonotype originates from a woman of 80 years or more with COVID-19, enrolled during active disease. Sequenced input: peripheral blood. The CDR3 bases are TGTGCCAGCCGCTGGGGAGAGTCCTACAATGAGCAGTTCTTC. Protein product: CASRWGESYNEQFF.